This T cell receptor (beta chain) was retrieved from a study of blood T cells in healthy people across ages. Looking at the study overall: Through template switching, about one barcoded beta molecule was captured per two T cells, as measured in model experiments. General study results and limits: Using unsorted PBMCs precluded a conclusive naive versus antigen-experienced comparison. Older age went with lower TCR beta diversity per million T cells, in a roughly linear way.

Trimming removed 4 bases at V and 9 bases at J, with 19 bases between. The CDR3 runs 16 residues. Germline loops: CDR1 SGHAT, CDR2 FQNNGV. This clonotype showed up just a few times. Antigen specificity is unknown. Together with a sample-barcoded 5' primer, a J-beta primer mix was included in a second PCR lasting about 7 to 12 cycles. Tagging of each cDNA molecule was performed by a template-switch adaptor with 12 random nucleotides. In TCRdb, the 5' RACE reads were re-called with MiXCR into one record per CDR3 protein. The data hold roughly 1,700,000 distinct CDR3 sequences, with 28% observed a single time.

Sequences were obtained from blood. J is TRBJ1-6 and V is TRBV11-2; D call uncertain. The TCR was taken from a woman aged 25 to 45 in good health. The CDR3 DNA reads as TGTGCCAGCAGCTCCCTGGGTTCAGGCTCGGGTTCACCCCTCCACTTT. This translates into CASSSLGSGSGSPLHF.